This T cell receptor (beta chain) was sequenced during a study of blood T cell repertoires in COVID-19. As for the study in general: Researchers got acute and convalescent COVID-19 samples from the United States, Italy and Spain. PBMCs, B-cell-depleted T cells, or T cells provided the cDNA or gDNA that made up the material.

In the original analysis: For nucleated cells, counts were estimated from reference gene primer amplification. TCRdb's table, derived via immunoSEQ multiplex PCR, lists solely in-frame clones and lacks some. The V and J calls and the clone size are those of that table, but D and trimming were determined from the DNA. Altogether under 350,000 clones are present, more than 85% being singletons, with the ten largest covering roughly 5.1%. V was cut by 4 bases and J by 1 base, with 8 bases left in between. Germline-derived CDR1 and CDR2 are SGHKS and YYEKEE (reference sequence). The length of the CDR3 is 13 residues.

Sequenced material: peripheral blood. The receptor comes from a man aged 40-49 years with acute or convalescent COVID-19. This rearrangement joins TRBV5-5 to TRBJ1-1; possible D gene TRBD1, 5 bases. Here the CDR3 DNA reads TGTGCCAGCAGCCTTACAGGGAACACTGAAGCTTTCTTT. This codes for CASSLTGNTEAFF.